A selection of T cell receptor beta chains follows, all from one sample in a study of PD-1 blockade in classical Hodgkin lymphoma. The method was immunoSEQ multiplex PCR; TCRdb's version includes in-frame clones alone and lacks a portion of them. The sample holds around 15,000 clones, over 80% seen once. The material sequenced was CD4+ T cells from blood. The receptors were gathered from a human donor with classical Hodgkin lymphoma. The conserved cysteine and the conserved F or W are not part of the CDR3 here. The order of the fields is V gene, D gene, J gene, CDR3 protein. D genes are given only for firm matches.

V: TRBV5-8
D: NA
J: NA
CDR3: ASTRVLHEQY

V: TRBV28
D: NA
J: TRBJ2-1
CDR3: ASSFPGTINEQF

V: TRBV28
D: NA
J: TRBJ1-1
CDR3: ASSRTQGFTEAF

V: TRBV5-1
D: NA
J: TRBJ2-7
CDR3: ASSLAVSSYEQY

V: TRBV19
D: TRBD1
J: TRBJ2-7
CDR3: ASSPGQGMGEQY

V: TRBV11-2
D: NA
J: TRBJ1-2
CDR3: ASSWGGSLFGYT

V: TRBV7-2
D: TRBD2
J: TRBJ2-5
CDR3: ASSSLGGSETQY

V: TRBV11-3
D: NA
J: TRBJ1-1
CDR3: ASSLAINTEAF

V: TRBV5-4
D: NA
J: TRBJ2-3
CDR3: ASSYMASSSTDTQY

V: TRBV4-1
D: NA
J: TRBJ2-7
CDR3: ASSNIAGAVNYEQY

V: TRBV19
D: NA
J: TRBJ1-5
CDR3: ASVKGYSNQPQH

V: TRBV2
D: TRBD1
J: TRBJ1-5
CDR3: ASSNRGDQPQH

V: TRBV7-9
D: NA
J: TRBJ2-6
CDR3: ASSLVGSRANVLT

V: TRBV7-9
D: NA
J: TRBJ1-1
CDR3: ASSRAHNTEAF

V: TRBV19
D: NA
J: TRBJ1-5
CDR3: ASSTTFRSGQPQH

V: TRBV30
D: NA
J: TRBJ1-3
CDR3: AWSRNSRSGNTIY

V: TRBV18
D: TRBD1
J: TRBJ1-1
CDR3: ASSPGTVNTEAF

V: TRBV23-1
D: NA
J: TRBJ1-2
CDR3: ASREPREGYT

V: TRBV7-2
D: TRBD2
J: TRBJ2-7
CDR3: ASGSGTYEQY

V: TRBV4-1
D: NA
J: TRBJ2-3
CDR3: ASSQVTATDTQY

V: TRBV20-1
D: NA
J: TRBJ1-1
CDR3: SAREAF

V: TRBV5-1
D: TRBD1
J: TRBJ2-7
CDR3: ASSATGTGGLNGYEQY

V: TRBV18
D: NA
J: TRBJ2-5
CDR3: ASSPVAGETQY

V: TRBV10-3
D: NA
J: TRBJ1-2
CDR3: AISVGTGRGYGYT

V: TRBV19
D: NA
J: TRBJ1-3
CDR3: ATKRGVSGNTIY

V: TRBV19
D: TRBD1
J: TRBJ2-2
CDR3: ASTVDRGGTGELF

V: TRBV6-5
D: NA
J: TRBJ2-3
CDR3: AARSAGTDTQY

V: TRBV5-6
D: TRBD2
J: TRBJ2-3
CDR3: ASSLAWGTSGTRDTQY

V: TRBV30
D: NA
J: TRBJ1-4
CDR3: AWIGRGEKLF

V: TRBV15
D: NA
J: TRBJ2-5
CDR3: ATSPTGIQETQY

V: TRBV5-4
D: NA
J: TRBJ2-7
CDR3: ASSPPGHASYEQY

V: TRBV9
D: NA
J: TRBJ1-3
CDR3: ASSVDGGKGNTIY

V: TRBV19
D: TRBD2
J: TRBJ2-3
CDR3: ASSIPAGGITDTQY

V: TRBV27
D: NA
J: TRBJ1-3
CDR3: ASSAQTGNTIY

V: TRBV10-1
D: NA
J: TRBJ2-3
CDR3: ASSDNRDTQY

V: TRBV2
D: NA
J: TRBJ1-5
CDR3: ASKLGPAGQPQH

V: TRBV10-3
D: TRBD1
J: TRBJ1-3
CDR3: AIRDRTGHSGNTIY

V: TRBV4-1
D: NA
J: TRBJ1-3
CDR3: ASSLDSSGNTIY

V: TRBV25-1
D: NA
J: TRBJ1-1
CDR3: ASRDYTEAF

V: TRBV5-4
D: NA
J: TRBJ2-7
CDR3: ASSRRGGSYEQY

V: TRBV5-1
D: NA
J: TRBJ1-6
CDR3: ASSLESGTSPLH